This paragraph reports one T cell receptor beta chain. What it binds is unknown. This sample stems from a study of cytomegalovirus exposure and HLA in healthy donors. CDR3 length equals 14 residues. Losses at the gene ends were 6 bases for V and 4 bases for J; bases not matched to a gene: 8. From germline, CDR1 is MDHEN and CDR2 SYDVKM. General observations from the study: Prediction of most subjects' HLA-A and HLA-B alleles by TCR beta sequences was reportedly accurate. Near-uniform donor sequencing depth was presumed by presence/absence analyses. In a later analysis, several top co-occurrence clusters appeared linked to parvovirus B19, influenza, CMV and Epstein-Barr virus.

PCR was performed using 60 Vbeta and 13 Jbeta primers. TCRdb keeps only in-frame clones here, not all; method: immunoSEQ multiplex PCR. The sample holds more than 100,000 clones, approximately 90% seen once. The gene calls are TRBV28 and TRBJ1-1, with 7 nucleotides matching TRBD1. Source material: PBMCs. The receptor was isolated from a woman aged 30 to 39 in good health and CMV-seronegative. This CDR3 reads CASRNRGPGTEAFF. In DNA, the CDR3 is TGTGCCAGCAGAAACAGGGGCCCGGGCACTGAAGCTTTCTTT.